The rows below give T cell receptor beta chains drawn from one sample of a study of T cells in Graves' hyperthyroidism and ophthalmopathy. TCRdb re-called the multiplex PCR reads through MiXCR, storing one row per CDR3 protein. The top ten clones hold roughly 7% of a sample with approximately 600,000 distinct CDR3 sequences, approximately 15% of them seen once. The sample consisted of blood. The source of these receptors is a woman between 18 and 29 years old with Graves' ophthalmopathy. The CDR3 runs from the conserved cysteine through the conserved F or W. Fields, in order: CDR3 DNA, CDR3 protein, clone size, J gene, CDR3 length, V gene, D gene. The D gene is left open where the match is weak. A clone size is listed for some rows: how often the clone was seen (once, few, many), or a class if it is expanded.

TGCAGTCCCCATAGACCCGGGACTAGGCAAGAGACCCAGTACTTC	CSPHRPGTRQETQYF	many	TRBJ2-5	15	TRBV20-1	TRBD2
TGTGCCAGCAGCGCCACAGAGGGGTTCACTGAAGCTTTCTTT	CASSATEGFTEAFF	few	TRBJ1-1	14	TRBV9	NA
TGTGCCTGGAGGATAGACAGGGACACTGAAGCTTTCTTT	CAWRIDRDTEAFF	many	TRBJ1-1	13	TRBV30	TRBD1
TGTGCCAGCAGTTACTCGTGGACAGGCGAGCAGTACTTC	CASSYSWTGEQYF	many	TRBJ2-7	13	TRBV6-6	TRBD1
TGCGCCAGCAGCCAATTCTCAAGGGGAGTACAAGAGACCCAGTACTTC	CASSQFSRGVQETQYF	NA	TRBJ2-5	16	TRBV4-1	NA
TGCAGCGTTGGGCAGGGGGGTGAGCCCCAGCATTTT	CSVGQGGEPQHF	few	TRBJ1-5	12	TRBV29-1	TRBD1
TGTGCCAGCAGCCCACCTATCTTGGCCGGGGAGCTGTTTTTT	CASSPPILAGELFF	many	TRBJ2-2	14	TRBV3-1	NA
TGTGCCAGCAGTTACTCGGACAGGCCCCAAGAGACCCAGTACTTC	CASSYSDRPQETQYF	many	TRBJ2-5	15	TRBV6-6	TRBD1
TGTGCCAGCAGCTCCAGACCGAACACTGAAGCTTTCTTT	CASSSRPNTEAFF	many	TRBJ1-1	13	TRBV13	NA
TGTGCCAGCAGTGTGGGCCTTGTCTCTGGAAACACCATATATTTT	CASSVGLVSGNTIYF	few	TRBJ1-3	15	TRBV6-1	NA
TGTGCCTGGAGAGAAGGAAACACCATATATTTT	CAWREGNTIYF	many	TRBJ1-3	11	TRBV30	NA
TGTGCCAGCAGCTTCCCTGACAACTACAATGAGCAGTTCTTC	CASSFPDNYNEQFF	few	TRBJ2-1	14	TRBV5-6	NA
TGTGCCAGCTCACTTTCGACAGGGCCGAGTGAAAAACTGTTTTTT	CASSLSTGPSEKLFF	many	TRBJ1-4	15	TRBV18	TRBD1
TGTGCCAGGGACGGGCGGACCAAAAACATTCAGTACTTC	CARDGRTKNIQYF	NA	TRBJ2-4	13	TRBV6-9	NA
TGCAGTGCTAGAGATTCTCCGGGACAGGGGGCTAAAGGCTACACCTTC	CSARDSPGQGAKGYTF	few	TRBJ1-2	16	TRBV20-1	TRBD1
TGCAGCGTTCGTCAAGATGGGGGGGGCACTGAAGCTTTCTTT	CSVRQDGGGTEAFF	many	TRBJ1-1	14	TRBV29-1	NA
TGTGCCACCAGTGATGGGGACAGAAACATTCAGTACTTC	CATSDGDRNIQYF	few	TRBJ2-4	13	TRBV24-1	TRBD1
TGTGCCAGCAGTTCCCCTCCGGGACAAAGGAACACTGAAGCTTTCTTT	CASSSPPGQRNTEAFF	many	TRBJ1-1	16	TRBV27	NA
TGTGCCAGCAGCGTAGGGGGGAAGACCCAGTACTTC	CASSVGGKTQYF	many	TRBJ2-5	12	TRBV9	NA
TGCGCCAGCAGCTTAGGGACAGCTAATCAGCCCCAGCATTTT	CASSLGTANQPQHF	many	TRBJ1-5	14	TRBV5-1	TRBD1
TGCAGTACACAAAGAGGACTAGCGGGAGGGCCGAGGATTGACAATGAGCAGTTCTTC	CSTQRGLAGGPRIDNEQFF	NA	TRBJ2-1	19	TRBV20-1	TRBD2
TGTGCCAGCAGCTTAGCGTCGGCTAGCGTCGAGACCCAGTACTTC	CASSLASASVETQYF	NA	TRBJ2-5	15	TRBV7-9	NA
TGTGCCAGCAGTAATAGGGGACTAGCGGTTTACAATGAGCAGTTCTTC	CASSNRGLAVYNEQFF	many	TRBJ2-1	16	TRBV13	TRBD2
TGTGCCAGCAGTTCTACAGTCTCCTATAATTCACCCCTCCACTTT	CASSSTVSYNSPLHF	many	TRBJ1-6	15	TRBV28	NA
TGTGCCAGCAGTGTCGGTCTAGCGGGAGACAATGAGCAGTTCTTC	CASSVGLAGDNEQFF	many	TRBJ2-1	15	TRBV2	TRBD2
TGTGCCAGCAGCTTGGTGACGGTTCTGAACACTGAAGCTTTCTTT	CASSLVTVLNTEAFF	many	TRBJ1-1	15	TRBV13	NA
TGTGCCAGCAGCCAAGTAGGGCAGAATCAGCCCCAGCATTTT	CASSQVGQNQPQHF	many	TRBJ1-5	14	TRBV3-1	NA
TGTGCCAGCAGAGACGGCGTTATGAACACTGAAGCTTTCTTT	CASRDGVMNTEAFF	NA	TRBJ1-1	14	TRBV27	NA
TGTGCCAGCAGCCCCTTTCCAAGAAGCTCCTACAATGAGCAGTTCTTC	CASSPFPRSSYNEQFF	many	TRBJ2-1	16	TRBV28	NA